Following are 26 T cell receptor beta chains from one sample sequenced in a study of blood T cell repertoires in COVID-19. This table comes from immunoSEQ multiplex PCR, and its TCRdb copy is limited to in-frame clones, with some not included. The table includes over 300,000 clones, 70% to 90% detected once. The specimen was PBMCs or T cells enriched from blood (not recorded which). The receptor source for this set is a man aged 25-45 years who had recovered from COVID-19.

This chain joins TRBV10-3 and TRBJ1-1; tentative D call: TRBD1 (5 bases). Germline assignment: CDR1 ENHRY and CDR2 SYGVKD. V lost 10 bases and J 4 bases, leaving 19 bases between the germline ends. The CDR3 length is 14 residues. The CDR3 is CATRAAGLATEAFF. DNA for the CDR3: TGTGCCACTCGTGCGGCGGGGCTGGCCACTGAAGCTTTCTTT.

The V gene is TRBV19, the J gene TRBJ1-5; TRBD1 matches 8 bases. The CDR3 is 15 amino acids. V lost 1 base, J lost 7 bases, and 6 bases stayed unmatched. From germline, CDR1 is LNHDA and CDR2 SQIVND (reference sequence). The CDR3 protein is CASSIGRDRRQPQHF. CDR3 nucleotide sequence: TGTGCCAGTAGTATAGGTCGGGACAGGAGACAGCCCCAGCATTTT.

The rearrangement uses TRBV10-3 and TRBJ1-5; D uncertain. CDR1 is ENHRY, CDR2 SYGVKD, per germline. The CDR3 extends over 15 amino acids. V lost 3 bases and J 4 bases, leaving 13 bases between the germline ends. As DNA, the CDR3 is TGTGCCATCAGTGACAAGGGAGGTTCAAATCAGCCCCAGCATTTT. Its protein is CAISDKGGSNQPQHF.

The chain has TRBV20-1 and TRBJ1-2; unclear D gene. There are 15 residues in the CDR3. From germline, CDR1 is DFQATT and CDR2 SNEGSKA (reference sequence). V shed 3 bases and J shed 4 bases, with 18 bases lying between them. As DNA, the CDR3 is TGCAGTGCTAGTCTCCCGGGAGGTCTGGGCTATGGCTACACCTTC. Amino acid sequence: CSASLPGGLGYGYTF.

The gene calls are TRBV7-2 and TRBJ1-2; the D is unclear. V shed 0 bases and J shed 4 bases, with 12 bases lying between them. CDR3 length: 15 amino acids. Per germline, CDR1 SGHTA and CDR2 FQGNSA. The CDR3 sequence: CASSLASGPGYGYTF. CDR3 sequence (DNA): TGTGCCAGCAGCTTAGCTTCTGGGCCAGGCTATGGCTACACCTTC.

This clone came up a few times. The chain couples TRBV5-1 to TRBJ1-1; perhaps TRBD1 as D (6 bases). Per the germline V gene, CDR1 is SGHRS and CDR2 is YFSETQ. Trimming removed 0 bases at V and 0 bases at J, with 12 bases between. The CDR3 extends over 16 amino acids. The CDR3: CASSLAAGVVNTEAFF. In DNA form, the CDR3 reads TGCGCCAGCAGCTTGGCAGCAGGGGTTGTGAACACTGAAGCTTTCTTT.

The chain recombines TRBV7-2 with TRBJ2-1; 8 nucleotides line up with TRBD2. With V trimmed by 7 bases and J by 7 bases, 12 bases remained unmatched. CDR3 length: 15 residues. CDR1 and CDR2 from the germline V gene are SGHTA and FQGNSA. The CDR3 DNA reads as TGTGCCAGCACCCGTTCGGGGGGGGATATGAATGAGCAGTTCTTC. It encodes CASTRSGGDMNEQFF.

The chain uses TRBV9 and TRBJ2-1; maybe TRBD1 (6 bases). Trimming took 0 bases from V and 6 from J, leaving 16 bases between them. CDR3 length: 16 residues. The germline gives CDR1 SGDLS, CDR2 YYNGEE. The CDR3 here is CASSVVPSTGINEQFF. In DNA, the CDR3 is TGTGCCAGCAGCGTAGTCCCCTCCACAGGGATCAATGAGCAGTTCTTC.

Details on this clone: The same CDR3 arises from other DNA sequences in this sample as well. The chain combines TRBV5-1 with TRBJ1-3; D remains ambiguous. Per the germline V gene, CDR1 is SGHRS and CDR2 is YFSETQ. V shed 0 bases and J shed 0 bases, with 4 bases lying between them. CDR3 length equals 14 residues. CDR3 bases: TGCGCCAGCAGCTTGGCCGGCTCTGGAAACACCATATATTTT. It encodes CASSLAGSGNTIYF.

The CDR3 nucleotides read TGTGCCAGCAGCGAACAGGGATATAGCAATCAGCCCCAGCATTTT. Translation gives CASSEQGYSNQPQHF. The chain combines TRBV9 with TRBJ1-5; the D gene is possibly TRBD1 (6 bases). Looked up from germline, CDR1 is SGDLS and CDR2 is YYNGEE. Trimming left V 3 bases short and J 0 bases short, with 10 bases between. This CDR3 has 15 amino acids.

The genes are TRBV24-1 and TRBJ1-2; D is undetermined. The CDR3 runs to 11 residues. Germline-derived CDR1 and CDR2 are KGHDR and SFDVKD. V was shortened by 2 bases and J by 8 bases, with 5 bases between the two germline ends. CDR3 sequence reads: CATSDSSGYTF. DNA for the CDR3: TGTGCCACCAGTGATTCTTCCGGCTACACCTTC.

The rearrangement links TRBV3-1 (or the pseudogene TRBV3-2) to TRBJ2-3; 8 positions agree with TRBD2. The V segment lost 1 base and the J segment 4 bases; nucleotides outside the gene matches: 7. CDR1 is LGHDT and CDR2 is YNNKEL in the germline V gene (reference sequence). The CDR3 is made up of 16 amino acids. The CDR3, as DNA: TGTGCCAGCAGCCAAGTTGGGACTAGAGGCCCAGATACGCAGTATTTT. Translated: CASSQVGTRGPDTQYF.

The genes are TRBV7-2 and TRBJ2-2; D perhaps matches TRBD2 (5 bases). The CDR3 is 15 amino acids. Germline CDR1 SGHTA, CDR2 FQGNSA. Trimming cost V 2 bases and J 7 bases, with 14 bases left between them. The CDR3 loop reads CASSLFPSSIGELFF. The DNA for the CDR3 is TGTGCCAGCAGCTTATTTCCTAGCTCAATCGGGGAGCTGTTTTTT.

This rearrangement joins TRBV18 to TRBJ1-2; 10 bases line up with TRBD1. Per germline, CDR1 KGHSH and CDR2 LQKENI. Unmatched junction bases numbered 7, after V lost 3 bases and J lost 6 bases. CDR3 length: 15 amino acids. This CDR3 reads CASSPRQGAQDGYTF. CDR3 nucleotide sequence: TGTGCCAGCTCACCGCGACAGGGGGCGCAGGATGGCTACACCTTC. Looking up the rest from reference TRBV18 and TRBJ1-2 gives the full variable domain: NAGVMQNPRHLVRRRGQEARLRCSPMKGHSHVYWYRQLPEEGLKFMVYLQKENIIDESGMPKERFSAEFPKEGPSILRIQQVVRGDSAAYFCASSPRQGAQDGYTFGSGTRLTVV.

This clone appeared a few times. The V and J genes are TRBV6-2 or TRBV6-3 and TRBJ1-6; D is possibly TRBD1 (6 bases). Per the germline V gene, CDR1 is MNHEY and CDR2 is SVGEGT. There are 14 residues in the CDR3. The V gene lost 0 bases and the J gene lost 12 bases, with 12 bases spanning the gap. The CDR3 here is CASSYSRGAGPLHF. DNA for the CDR3: TGTGCCAGCAGTTACTCCCGGGGGGCCGGACCCCTCCACTTT.

The V call is TRBV5-4, the J call TRBJ1-1; D ambiguous. Trimming removed 4 bases at V and 6 bases at J, with 7 bases between. CDR3 length: 11 amino acids. Germline loops: CDR1 SGHNT, CDR2 YYREEE (reference sequence). CDR3 amino acids: CASSRGAEAFF. CDR3 nucleotide sequence: TGTGCCAGCAGCCGAGGCGCTGAAGCTTTCTTT.

In its sample, this clone was seen a few times. The CDR3 spells CASSLDRGRRNQPQHF. The CDR3 DNA follows: TGTGCCAGCAGCTTAGATAGGGGCAGGCGCAATCAGCCCCAGCATTTT. The chain is built from TRBV11-3 and TRBJ1-5; D might be TRBD1 (5 bases). Germline values: CDR1 SGHNT, CDR2 YENEEA. The germline V and J ends were trimmed by 0 bases and 2 bases, with 11 bases remaining between them. CDR3 length: 16 amino acids.

The genes are TRBV12-3 or TRBV12-4 and TRBJ2-7; 7 bases are shared with TRBD2. With 7 bases clipped from V and 13 bases from J, the junction kept 13 bases outside the gene matches. This CDR3 contains 12 residues. CDR3 protein: CASTILPAGPYF. DNA of the CDR3: TGTGCCAGCACCATTTTGCCAGCGGGGCCCTACTTC.

The chain joins TRBV5-1 to TRBJ2-5, with 7 bases lining up with TRBD1. Germline CDR1 SGHRS, CDR2 YFSETQ. This CDR3 has 16 residues. The J segment lost 1 base and the V segment lost 0 bases, leaving 6 bases of the junction unmatched. The CDR3 loop is CASSLAPRGTQETQYF. DNA for the CDR3: TGCGCCAGCAGCTTGGCCCCCAGGGGGACCCAAGAGACCCAGTACTTC.

CDR3 protein: CASSESASYGETQYF. CDR3 nucleotide sequence: TGTGCCAGCAGTGAATCGGCTAGTTATGGGGAGACCCAGTACTTC. The genes are TRBV2 and TRBJ2-5; D unclear. V lost 2 bases, J lost 5 bases, and 15 bases lay in between. Germline V gene data show CDR1 as SNHLY and CDR2 as FYNNEI. This CDR3 contains 15 residues.

The chain is built from TRBV5-1 and TRBJ1-6, with no clear D. Germline assignment: CDR1 SGHRS and CDR2 YFSETQ. This CDR3 has 15 amino acids. V lost 0 bases to trimming and J lost 9 bases, with 13 bases between them. CDR3 bases: TGCGCCAGCAGCTTGGAATGGGCCCTCAGTTCACCCCTCCACTTT. Its translation is CASSLEWALSSPLHF.

This chain links TRBV6-5 with TRBJ1-5, with 7 nucleotides matching TRBD1. Per germline, CDR1 MNHEY and CDR2 SVGAGI. V gave up 4 bases and J gave up 2 bases; unmatched junction bases: 2. The CDR3 runs 14 residues. The CDR3 loop is CASSSGQGNQPQHF. CDR3 in DNA: TGTGCCAGCAGTTCAGGACAGGGCAATCAGCCCCAGCATTTT.

This clone was observed a handful of times. V and J are TRBV2 and TRBJ2-1; tentatively, D is TRBD2 (5 bases). Germline values: CDR1 SNHLY, CDR2 FYNNEI. The CDR3 totals 15 residues. The V gene lost 4 bases and the J gene lost 6 bases, with 16 bases spanning the gap. The CDR3 region has the DNA TGTGCCAGCAGTGCTAGCAACCCCTTTTTCAATGAGCAGTTCTTC. It translates to CASSASNPFFNEQFF.

This chain joins TRBV18 and TRBJ1-3, with a tentative D call TRBD1 (6 bases). The CDR3 loop spans 17 amino acids. V lost 2 bases, J lost 0 bases, and 14 bases lay in between. CDR1 and CDR2 (germline): KGHSH, LQKENI. The CDR3 DNA is TGTGCCAGCTCACCATCCTCGACAGGCCGCTCTGGAAACACCATATATTTT. As protein: CASSPSSTGRSGNTIYF.

The sample holds a few counts of this clone. The gene calls are TRBV4-1 and TRBJ1-5, with 9 bases lining up with TRBD1. V shed 3 bases, J shed 7 bases, and the junction held 7 bases outside the gene matches. Germline V lookup: CDR1 MGHRA, CDR2 YSYEKL. The CDR3 totals 15 residues. For the CDR3, the DNA is TGCGCCAGCAGCCAGGAACAGGGGGCAGTGCAGCCCCAGCATTTT. Protein sequence: CASSQEQGAVQPQHF.

This clone showed up just once. The V and J genes are TRBV30 and TRBJ2-1; 8 nucleotides align to TRBD2. This CDR3 has 20 amino acids. The V gene end was trimmed by 3 bases and the J gene end by 4 bases; junction bases not matched to a gene: 23. Germline assignment: CDR1 GTSNPN and CDR2 SVGIG (reference sequence). CDR3 in DNA: TGTGCCTGGAGAGGACAGAAAACCACTAGTTGGCGGGGGGTATACAATGAGCAGTTCTTC. Translation gives CAWRGQKTTSWRGVYNEQFF.